The clone carrying this TCR beta chain was counted between two and nine times. The target antigen is unknown. The CDR3 loop spans 14 amino acids. From germline, CDR1 is SQVTM and CDR2 ANQGSEA. Trimming took off 6 bases at V and 7 bases at J, with 19 bases between the two ends. The data belong to a study of T cell repertoires in cytomegalovirus infection. For the study at large: Signatures in public TCR beta sequences pointed to both CMV infection and matching HLA type.

Overall study findings and caveats: Public TCR beta family frequency separated CMV-and-HLA carriers, including in an independent cohort. HLA-C-restricted, CMV-specific TCR beta clonotypes were dominant ex vivo.

One entry per CDR3 protein results from TCRdb running MiXCR on the reads. The sample yields roughly 500,000 distinct CDR3 sequences, roughly a third seen once. The chain is built from TRBV29-1 and TRBJ2-1; D may be TRBD1 (6 bases). The sample consisted of cultured PBMCs, taken from culture after CMV antigen stimulation. The sequence was obtained from a human donor in good health (CMV status not recorded). Some clones in this sample may be carry-over from other donors' samples. CDR3 sequence: CSVEQRGGINEQFF. As DNA, the CDR3 is TGCAGCGTGGAACAGCGAGGGGGAATTAATGAGCAGTTCTTC.